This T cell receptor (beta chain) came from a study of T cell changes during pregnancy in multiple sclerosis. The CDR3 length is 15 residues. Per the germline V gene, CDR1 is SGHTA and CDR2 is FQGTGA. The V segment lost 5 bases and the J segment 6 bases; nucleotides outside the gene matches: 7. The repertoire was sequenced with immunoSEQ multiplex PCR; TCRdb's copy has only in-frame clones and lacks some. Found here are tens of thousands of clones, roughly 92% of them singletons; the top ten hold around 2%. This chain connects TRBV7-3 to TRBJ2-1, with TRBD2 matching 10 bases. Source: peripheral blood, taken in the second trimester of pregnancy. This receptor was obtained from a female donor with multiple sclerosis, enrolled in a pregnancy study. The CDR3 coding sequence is TGTGCCAGCAGCGTAGGGCTAGCGGGAGCCAATGAGCAGTTCTTC. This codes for CASSVGLAGANEQFF.